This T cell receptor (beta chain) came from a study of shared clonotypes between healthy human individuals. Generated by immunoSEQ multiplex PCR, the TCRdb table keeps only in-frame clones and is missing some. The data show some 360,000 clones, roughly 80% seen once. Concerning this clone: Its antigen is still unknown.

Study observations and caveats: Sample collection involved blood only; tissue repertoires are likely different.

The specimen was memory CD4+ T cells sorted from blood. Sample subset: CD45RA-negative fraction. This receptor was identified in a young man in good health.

CDR3 in DNA: TGCGCCAGCAGCCAAGATGGGCTAAGTGAGTTCTTC. This translates into CASSQDGLSEFF. The gene calls are TRBV4-1 and TRBJ2-1; D gene uncertain. Trimming cost V 0 bases and J 14 bases, with 11 bases left between them. The length of the CDR3 is 12 residues. Germline-derived CDR1 and CDR2 are MGHRA and YSYEKL.